The source of this T cell receptor beta chain is a study of blood T cell repertoires in COVID-19. About the study: The United States, Italy and Spain were the sources of the acute and convalescent COVID-19 samples. T cells, B-cell-depleted T cells, or PBMCs supplied cDNA or gDNA.

In the original analysis: Nucleated cell number was recorded as an estimate derived from reference gene primer amplification. Repertoires were generated with immunoSEQ multiplex PCR, while TCRdb's copy carries only in-frame clones and drops some. V and J calls and clone size are as listed in that table; D and trimming were resolved from the DNA. The top ten hold roughly 3.2% of the sample, which has 65,000 or so clones, roughly 79% seen once. Sequencing was done on a sample of peripheral blood. The sequence came from a man aged 55-75 years with acute or convalescent COVID-19.

The CDR3 DNA follows: TGTGCCAGCACCCGGGGGGGCTTAGCGGTGGATGAGCAGTTCTTC. This codes for CASTRGGLAVDEQFF. V usage is TRBV28 and J usage is TRBJ2-1, with 8 bases identical to TRBD2. Trimming cost V 7 bases and J 8 bases; bases outside gene matches: 13. The CDR3 is made up of 15 amino acids. The germline V gene encodes CDR1 MDHEN and CDR2 SYDVKM.